This T cell receptor beta chain stems from a study of cytomegalovirus exposure and HLA in healthy donors. PCR used 60 Vbeta primers and 13 Jbeta primers. Clones were sequenced by immunoSEQ multiplex PCR, and TCRdb holds only the in-frame ones, with some missing. Of around 130,000 clones listed, about 85% are singletons. This clone was detected only a few times. Trimming took off 4 bases at V and 1 base at J, with 9 bases between the two ends. Germline V gene data show CDR1 as SGDLS and CDR2 as YYNGEE. The CDR3 spans 14 residues. The sequencing sample was made of PBMCs. This chain links TRBV9 with TRBJ2-1; D perhaps matches TRBD1 (5 bases). The sequence derives from a boy younger than 18 in good health and CMV-seronegative. The CDR3 coding sequence is TGTGCCAGCAGCTTGGACAAATCCTACAATGAGCAGTTCTTC. Its translation is CASSLDKSYNEQFF.